This T cell receptor (beta chain) appears in the sequencing data of a study of technical replicates of blood from a few donors. Repertoires were generated with immunoSEQ multiplex PCR, while TCRdb's copy carries only in-frame clones and drops some. This sample yields about 49,000 clones, of which about 90% are seen a single time; about 3.9% belongs to the top ten. The specimen sequenced was PBMCs. The origin of this receptor is a human donor in good health. Some clones in this sample may be carry-over from other donors' samples.

The CDR3 nucleotides are TGCAGCGCCCCTGACAGGGTTCGAGAGACCCAGTACTTC. Its protein is CSAPDRVRETQYF. The chain is built from TRBV29-1 and TRBJ2-5, with 7 bases lining up with TRBD1. Germline CDR1 is SQVTM and CDR2 is ANQGSEA. The CDR3 length is 13 residues. The V and J ends lost 7 bases and 4 bases, in that order; junction bases with no gene match: 9.